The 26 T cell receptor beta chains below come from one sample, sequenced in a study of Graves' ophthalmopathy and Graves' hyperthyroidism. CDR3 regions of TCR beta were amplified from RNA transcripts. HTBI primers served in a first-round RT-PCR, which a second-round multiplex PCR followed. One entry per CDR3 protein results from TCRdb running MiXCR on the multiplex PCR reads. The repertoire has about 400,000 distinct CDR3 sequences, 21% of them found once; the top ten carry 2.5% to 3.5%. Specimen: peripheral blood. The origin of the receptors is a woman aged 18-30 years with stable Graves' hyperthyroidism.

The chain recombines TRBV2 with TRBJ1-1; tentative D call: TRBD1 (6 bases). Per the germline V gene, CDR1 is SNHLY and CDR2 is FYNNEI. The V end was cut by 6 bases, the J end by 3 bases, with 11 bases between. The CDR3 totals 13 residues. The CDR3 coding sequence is TGTGCCAGCAGCAGGGGTTTACACACTGAAGCTTTCTTT. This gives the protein CASSRGLHTEAFF.

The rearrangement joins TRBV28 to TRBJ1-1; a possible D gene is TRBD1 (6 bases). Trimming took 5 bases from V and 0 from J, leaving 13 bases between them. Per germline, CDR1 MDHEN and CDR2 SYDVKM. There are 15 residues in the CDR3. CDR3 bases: TGTGCCAGCAGTACTTGGAGGGACATGAACACTGAAGCTTTCTTT. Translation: CASSTWRDMNTEAFF.

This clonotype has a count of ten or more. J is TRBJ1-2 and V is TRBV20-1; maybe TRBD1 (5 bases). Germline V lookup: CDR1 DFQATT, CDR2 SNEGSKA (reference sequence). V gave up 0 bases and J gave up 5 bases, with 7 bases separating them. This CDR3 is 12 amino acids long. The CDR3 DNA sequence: TGCAGTGCTAGAGATCAGGGATATGGCTACACCTTC. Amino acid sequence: CSARDQGYGYTF.

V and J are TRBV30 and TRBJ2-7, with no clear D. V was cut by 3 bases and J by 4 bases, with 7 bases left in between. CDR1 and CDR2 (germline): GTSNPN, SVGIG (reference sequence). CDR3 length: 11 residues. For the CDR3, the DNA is TGTGCCTGGAGCTCTTTTTACGAGCAGTACTTC. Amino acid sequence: CAWSSFYEQYF.

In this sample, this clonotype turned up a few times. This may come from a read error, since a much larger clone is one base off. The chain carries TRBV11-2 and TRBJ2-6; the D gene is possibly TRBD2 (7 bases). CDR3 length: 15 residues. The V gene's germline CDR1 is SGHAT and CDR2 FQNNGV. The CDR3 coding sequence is TGTGCCAGCAGACTCGGGGGGTGGGGGGCCAACGTCCCGACTTTC. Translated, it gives CASRLGGWGANVPTF.

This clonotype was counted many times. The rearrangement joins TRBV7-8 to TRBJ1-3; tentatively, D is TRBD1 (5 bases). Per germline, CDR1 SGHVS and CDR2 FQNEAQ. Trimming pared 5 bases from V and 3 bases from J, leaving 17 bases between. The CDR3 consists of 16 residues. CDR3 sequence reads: CASSPRSGVGGNTIYF. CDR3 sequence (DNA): TGTGCCAGCAGCCCCCGTTCGGGGGTAGGTGGAAACACCATATATTTT.

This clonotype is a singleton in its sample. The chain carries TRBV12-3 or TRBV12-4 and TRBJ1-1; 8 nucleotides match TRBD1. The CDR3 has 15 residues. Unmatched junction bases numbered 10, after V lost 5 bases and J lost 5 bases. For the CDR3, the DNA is TGTGCCAGCAGTCCAGAGACAGGGGTGCGGACTGAAGCTTTCTTT. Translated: CASSPETGVRTEAFF.

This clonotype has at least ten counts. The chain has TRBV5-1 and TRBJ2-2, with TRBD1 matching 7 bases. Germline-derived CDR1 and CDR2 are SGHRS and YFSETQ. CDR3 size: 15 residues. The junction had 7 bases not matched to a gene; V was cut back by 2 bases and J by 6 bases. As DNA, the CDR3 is TGCGCCAGCAGCTTTGCTAGGGGGCGACCCGGGGAGCTGTTTTTT. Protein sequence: CASSFARGRPGELFF. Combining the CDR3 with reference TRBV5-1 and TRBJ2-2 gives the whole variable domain KAGVTQTPRYLIKTRGQQVTLSCSPISGHRSVSWYQQTPGQGLQFLFEYFSETQRNKGNFPGRFSGRQFSNSRSEMNVSTLELGDSALYLCASSFARGRPGELFFGEGSRLTVL.

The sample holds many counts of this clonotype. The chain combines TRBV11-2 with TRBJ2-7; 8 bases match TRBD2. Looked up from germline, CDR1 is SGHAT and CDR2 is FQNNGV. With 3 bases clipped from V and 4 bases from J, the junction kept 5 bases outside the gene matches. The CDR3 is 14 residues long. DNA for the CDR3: TGTGCCAGCAGCTTTGGTAGCGGGAAGTACGAGCAGTACTTC. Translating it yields CASSFGSGKYEQYF.

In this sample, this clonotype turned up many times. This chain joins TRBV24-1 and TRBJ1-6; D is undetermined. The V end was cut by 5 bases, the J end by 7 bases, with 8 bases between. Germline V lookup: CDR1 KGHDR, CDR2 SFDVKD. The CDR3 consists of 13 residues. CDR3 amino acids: CATSAGGNSPLHF. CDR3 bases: TGTGCCACCAGTGCAGGCGGGAATTCACCCCTCCACTTT.

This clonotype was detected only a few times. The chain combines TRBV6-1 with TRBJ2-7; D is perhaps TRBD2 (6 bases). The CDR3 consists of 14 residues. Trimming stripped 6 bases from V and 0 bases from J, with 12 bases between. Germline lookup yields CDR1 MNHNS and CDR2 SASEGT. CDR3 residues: CASRLGLHSYEQYF. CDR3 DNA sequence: TGTGCCAGCAGGTTGGGACTCCACTCCTACGAGCAGTACTTC.

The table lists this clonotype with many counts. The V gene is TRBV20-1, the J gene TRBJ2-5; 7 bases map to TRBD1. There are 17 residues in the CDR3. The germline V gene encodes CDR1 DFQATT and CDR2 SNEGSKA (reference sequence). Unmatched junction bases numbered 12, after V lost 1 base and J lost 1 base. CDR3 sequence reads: CSARAAFRDSSQETQYF. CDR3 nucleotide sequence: TGCAGTGCTAGAGCAGCTTTTCGGGACAGCAGCCAAGAGACCCAGTACTTC.

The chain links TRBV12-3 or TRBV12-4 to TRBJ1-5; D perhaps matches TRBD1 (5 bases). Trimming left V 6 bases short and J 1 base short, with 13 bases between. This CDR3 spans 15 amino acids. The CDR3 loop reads CASSLGELSNQPQHF. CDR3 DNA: TGTGCCAGCAGCCTAGGGGAGTTGAGCAATCAGCCCCAGCATTTT.

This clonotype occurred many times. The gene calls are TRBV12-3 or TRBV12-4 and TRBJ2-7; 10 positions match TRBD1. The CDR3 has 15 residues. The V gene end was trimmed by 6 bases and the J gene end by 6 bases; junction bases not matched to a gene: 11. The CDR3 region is CASSLDRGNDCEQYF. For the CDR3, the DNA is TGTGCCAGCAGCTTGGACAGGGGGAACGATTGCGAGCAGTACTTC.

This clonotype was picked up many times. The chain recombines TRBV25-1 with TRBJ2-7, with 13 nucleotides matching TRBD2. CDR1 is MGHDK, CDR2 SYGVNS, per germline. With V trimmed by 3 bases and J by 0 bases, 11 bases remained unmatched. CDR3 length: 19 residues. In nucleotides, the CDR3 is TGTGCCAGCAGTGACCCGGGACTAGCGGGGAACAATTACTCCTACGAGCAGTACTTC. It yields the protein CASSDPGLAGNNYSYEQYF.

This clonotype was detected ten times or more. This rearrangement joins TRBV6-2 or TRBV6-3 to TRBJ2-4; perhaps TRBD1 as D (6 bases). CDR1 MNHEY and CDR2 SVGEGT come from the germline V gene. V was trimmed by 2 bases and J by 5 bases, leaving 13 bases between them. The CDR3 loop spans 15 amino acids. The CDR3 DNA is TGTGCCAGCAGTTACGACAGGCCCTATGAAAACATTCAGTACTTC. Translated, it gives CASSYDRPYENIQYF.

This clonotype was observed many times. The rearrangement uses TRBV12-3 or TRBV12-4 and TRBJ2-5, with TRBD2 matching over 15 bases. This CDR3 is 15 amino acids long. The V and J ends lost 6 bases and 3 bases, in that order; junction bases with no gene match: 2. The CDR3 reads CASSWTSGREETQYF. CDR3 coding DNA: TGTGCCAGCAGCTGGACTAGCGGGAGGGAAGAGACCCAGTACTTC.

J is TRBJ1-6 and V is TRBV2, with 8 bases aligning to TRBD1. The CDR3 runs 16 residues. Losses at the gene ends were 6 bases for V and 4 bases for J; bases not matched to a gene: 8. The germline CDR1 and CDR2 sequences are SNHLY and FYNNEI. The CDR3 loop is CASRPGTGAYNSPLHF. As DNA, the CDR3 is TGTGCCAGCAGGCCCGGGACAGGAGCTTATAATTCACCCCTCCACTTT.

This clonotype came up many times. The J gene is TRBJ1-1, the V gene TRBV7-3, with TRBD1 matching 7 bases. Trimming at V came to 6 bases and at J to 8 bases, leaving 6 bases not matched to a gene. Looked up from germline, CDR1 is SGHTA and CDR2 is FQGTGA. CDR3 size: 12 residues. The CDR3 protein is CASRKRGGEAFF. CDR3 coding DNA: TGTGCCAGCAGGAAAAGAGGGGGCGAAGCTTTCTTT.

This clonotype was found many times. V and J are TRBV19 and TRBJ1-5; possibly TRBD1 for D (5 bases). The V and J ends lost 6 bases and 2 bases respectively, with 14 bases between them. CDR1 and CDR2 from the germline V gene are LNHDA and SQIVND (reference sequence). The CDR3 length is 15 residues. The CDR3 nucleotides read TGTGCCAGTAGCGTTCTGGACACTGGCAATCAGCCCCAGCATTTT. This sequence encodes CASSVLDTGNQPQHF.

The CDR3 protein is CSASVRTGVYEQYF. CDR3 nucleotide sequence: TGCAGTGCTAGCGTCAGGACAGGGGTCTACGAGCAGTACTTC. The chain links TRBV20-1 to TRBJ2-7, with 9 bases identical to TRBD1. Germline V CDR1 and CDR2: DFQATT, SNEGSKA (reference sequence). V lost 3 bases to trimming and J lost 3 bases; unmatched junction nucleotides: 6. The CDR3 consists of 14 residues.

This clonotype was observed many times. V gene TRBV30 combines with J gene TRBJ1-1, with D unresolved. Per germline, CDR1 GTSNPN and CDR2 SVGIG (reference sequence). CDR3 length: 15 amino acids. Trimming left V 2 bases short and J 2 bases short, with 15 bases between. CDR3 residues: CAWSPFWSPNTEAFF. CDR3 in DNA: TGTGCCTGGAGTCCCTTTTGGAGCCCAAACACTGAAGCTTTCTTT. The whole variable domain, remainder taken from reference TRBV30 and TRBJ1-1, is SQTIHQWPATLVQPVGSPLSLECTVEGTSNPNLYWYRQAAGRGLQLLFYSVGIGQISSEVPQNLSASRPQDRQFILSSKKLLLSDSGFYLCAWSPFWSPNTEAFFGQGTRLTVV.

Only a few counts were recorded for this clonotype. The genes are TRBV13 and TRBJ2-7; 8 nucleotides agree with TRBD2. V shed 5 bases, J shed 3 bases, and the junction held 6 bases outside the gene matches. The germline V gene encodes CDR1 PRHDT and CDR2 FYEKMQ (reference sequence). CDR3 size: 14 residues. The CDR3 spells CASSPGLEYYEQYF. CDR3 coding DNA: TGTGCCAGCAGCCCGGGACTAGAGTACTACGAGCAGTACTTC.

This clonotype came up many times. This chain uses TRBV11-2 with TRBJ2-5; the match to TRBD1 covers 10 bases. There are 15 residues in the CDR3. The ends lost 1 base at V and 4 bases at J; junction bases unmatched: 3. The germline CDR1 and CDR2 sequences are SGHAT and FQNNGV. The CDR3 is CASSLVGQGGETQYF. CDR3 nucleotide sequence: TGTGCCAGCAGCTTAGTTGGACAGGGGGGAGAGACCCAGTACTTC.

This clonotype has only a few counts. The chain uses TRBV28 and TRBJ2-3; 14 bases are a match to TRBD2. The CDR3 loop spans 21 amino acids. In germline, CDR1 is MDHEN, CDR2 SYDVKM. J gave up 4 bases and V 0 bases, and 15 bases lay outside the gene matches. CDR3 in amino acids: CASSLWTSGRAGKMSADTQYF. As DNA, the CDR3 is TGTGCCAGCAGTTTATGGACTAGCGGGAGGGCCGGTAAGATGTCCGCAGATACGCAGTATTTT.

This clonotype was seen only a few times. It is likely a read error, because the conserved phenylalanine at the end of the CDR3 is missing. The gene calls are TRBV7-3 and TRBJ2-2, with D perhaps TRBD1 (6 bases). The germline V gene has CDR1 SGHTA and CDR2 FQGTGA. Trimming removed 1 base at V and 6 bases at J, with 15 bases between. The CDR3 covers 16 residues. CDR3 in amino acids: CASSLNRADSAGELFS. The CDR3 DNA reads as TGTGCCAGCAGCTTAAACAGGGCGGATAGCGCCGGGGAGCTGTTTTCT.